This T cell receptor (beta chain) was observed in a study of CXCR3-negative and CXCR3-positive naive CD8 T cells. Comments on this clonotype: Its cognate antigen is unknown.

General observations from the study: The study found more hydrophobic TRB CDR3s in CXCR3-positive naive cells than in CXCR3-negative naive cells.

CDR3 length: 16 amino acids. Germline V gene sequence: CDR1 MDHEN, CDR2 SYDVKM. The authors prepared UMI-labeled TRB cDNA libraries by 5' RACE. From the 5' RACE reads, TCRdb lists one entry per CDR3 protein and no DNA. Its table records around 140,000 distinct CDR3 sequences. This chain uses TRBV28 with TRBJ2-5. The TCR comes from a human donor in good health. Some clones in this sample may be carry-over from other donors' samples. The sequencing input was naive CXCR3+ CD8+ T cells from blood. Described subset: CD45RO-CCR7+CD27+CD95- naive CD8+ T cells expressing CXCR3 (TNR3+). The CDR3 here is CASSFMDSEYQETQYF.